This T cell receptor beta chain originates from a study of human T cells and chemical hapten exposure (dated by TCRdb to the early 2020s). Notes on the research overall: For sensitization, 2% DPC in acetone was applied to a 2 cm by 2 cm area of upper inner arm skin. The study tracked peripheral blood TCR repertoire changes in vivo during primary and secondary sensitization to the hapten diphenylcyclopropenone (DPC) in alopecia patients. Throughout the study period of roughly five months, patients also received therapeutic DPC doses to the scalp every week. Alopecia areata with under or over 50% scalp involvement, alopecia totalis and alopecia universalis were represented in the patient cohort, which was mostly female. Patch testing on the upper back used Finn chambers containing 0.01% DPC, with scoring done after 6 days according to International Contact Dermatitis Research Group standards. Blood samples were taken from patients before sensitization (week 0) and at 2, 6 and about 24 weeks after DPC sensitization. Blood for TCR sequencing was provided by twenty-nine alopecia patients at one to four time points (pre-sensitization, 2, 6 and 24 weeks). Libraries were pooled for sequencing, and per-sample TCR yields varied mainly because of small differences in library volumes within the pool. The investigation overall reported the following: All patients had alopecia, a presumed autoimmune disease, so their immune response might differ from that of healthy individuals. Expanded TCRs formed significantly more large CDR3 similarity clusters than pre-sensitization or healthy control sets, consistent with antigen-driven responses. No change with DPC sensitization was found in the number of TCRs above 1 in 1000 frequency, and no evidence of global repertoire structure alterations was found. The number of PT1 expanded TCRs positively correlated with patch test score, significant at thresholds 8, 16 and 32 but not 4. Repeated subsampling changed both the strength of the expansion versus patch-test correlation and the threshold at which that correlation became significant.

Trimming removed 3 bases from V and 14 bases from J; the gene matches leave 4 bases unexplained. CDR1 and CDR2 were assigned from the germline V gene as MNHNS and SASEGT. There are 12 amino acids in the CDR3, from cysteine to phenylalanine inclusive. The DNA shown is the 36-base CDR3, in frame from base 1. The protocol used for the library was RACE. The reads were generated on a NextSeq 500. During library preparation, unique molecular identifiers were attached to individual cDNA molecules so that TCRs could be counted in a quantitative, reproducible way. Both TCR alpha and TCR beta chains were sequenced from each blood RNA sample. The original methods were these. Samples had a median of roughly 100,000 TCRs, with a range from 23,224 to 690,600. V, J and CDR3 annotation of the TCR reads was carried out using the Decombinator software suite. Every sample was subsampled to the same number of TCRs (28,000) for the PS versus PT1 abundance plots. TCRs were defined as expanded if absent before sensitization and observed at least eight times at the 2-week time point. Using fastp at Q25 and MiXCR, TCRdb reprocessed the public reads and kept productive beta chains. Under each unique CDR3 protein, matching rows form one entry showing the most common genes and DNA. For this entry, the V and J calls and clone size follow TCRdb and not the study's own pipeline. Counted in this sample were more than 45,000 distinct CDR3 sequences; under 15% of them appeared once. Of the sample, 2.4% is held by the ten largest clones.

In its sample, this clonotype was seen a few times. It has no known antigen specificity. Base quality data are lacking; no much larger clone is found one base away. The time point label here, explained by the study, means: patch test 3, about 24 weeks after DPC sensitization. Interpreted using the paper, the treatment or condition label stands for: therapeutic diphenylcyclopropenone sensitization with weekly scalp DPC. Blood at each patch-test visit was drawn before the patch test was applied. To be eligible, patients had to be aged 18 to 70, diagnosed with alopecia and judged suitable for DPC therapy, while pregnant patients were excluded. Unfractionated whole blood was collected in Tempus Blood RNA tubes, and total RNA was extracted from that blood.

This TCR came from a man in his thirties or forties with alopecia areata. Some clones in this sample may be carry-over from other donors' samples. The source was whole blood, collected in connection with sensitization to the hapten diphenylcyclopropenone (DPC). The chain was built from TRBV6-1 and TRBJ1-6, with 7 central nucleotides matching TRBD1. This receptor has the CDR3 CASSETGSTLHF. Here is the DNA: TGTGCCAGCAGTGAGACAGGGTCTACCCTCCACTTT.